The present entry profiles one T cell receptor (beta chain) with its context. Antigen specificity is unknown. The data originate from a study of radiation and T cells in renal cell carcinoma. Study observations and caveats: From baseline, blood top tumor clonotypes peaked at 2 weeks post-radiation.

This CDR3 has 16 amino acids. Per the germline V gene, CDR1 is SGHRS and CDR2 is YFSETQ. Trimming shortened V by 2 bases and J by 4 bases, and 18 bases separated the two germline ends. Stated time point: blood 4 weeks post-SBRT, at nephrectomy. Documented treatment: 15 Gy SBRT to primary tumor, nephrectomy 4 weeks later. Repertoires were generated with immunoSEQ multiplex PCR, while TCRdb's copy carries only in-frame clones and drops some. The top ten hold 2% to 3% of the sample, which has tens of thousands of clones, 70% to 90% seen once. Sequenced material: blood, taken from a patient whose treatment included radiotherapy and nephrectomy. This TCR came from a woman in her sixties with renal cell carcinoma. The J gene is TRBJ1-1, the V gene TRBV5-1; TRBD1 is a possible D gene (6 bases). The CDR3: CASSFSSGAMGTEAFF. The CDR3 nucleotides read TGCGCCAGCAGCTTTTCCTCAGGGGCTATGGGCACTGAAGCTTTCTTT. Full variable domain (missing parts from reference TRBV5-1 and TRBJ1-1): KAGVTQTPRYLIKTRGQQVTLSCSPISGHRSVSWYQQTPGQGLQFLFEYFSETQRNKGNFPGRFSGRQFSNSRSEMNVSTLELGDSALYLCASSFSSGAMGTEAFFGQGTRLTVV.